These T cell receptor beta chains were read from a single sample in a study of T cells in Graves' hyperthyroidism and ophthalmopathy. A single record per CDR3 protein comes from TCRdb applying MiXCR to the multiplex PCR reads. The sample holds roughly 700,000 distinct CDR3 sequences, roughly a sixth seen once. The sequenced sample was blood. These receptors were taken from a man aged 50 or older with Graves' hyperthyroidism. Both conserved end residues are part of each CDR3. The D gene is left open where the match is weak. Not all rows give a size; the values are once, few, many and, for expanded clones, a class.

J: TRBJ1-5
size: many
D: -
V: TRBV7-8
CDR3: CASSLGNPLRPYSNQPQHF
DNA: TGTGCCAGCAGCTTAGGCAACCCCCTTCGCCCTTATAGCAATCAGCCCCAGCATTTT

J: TRBJ2-7
size: -
D: -
V: TRBV27
CDR3: CASSLGGGGNEQYF
DNA: TGTGCCAGCAGTTTAGGCGGAGGGGGAAACGAGCAGTACTTC

J: TRBJ2-7
size: few
D: -
V: TRBV19
CDR3: CASSIWTGDYEQYF
DNA: TGTGCCAGTAGTATCTGGACGGGAGACTACGAGCAGTACTTC

J: TRBJ1-2
size: many
D: -
V: TRBV29-1
CDR3: CSVDAVLGYGYTF
DNA: TGCAGCGTTGATGCGGTCCTGGGCTATGGCTACACCTTC

J: TRBJ2-3
size: many
D: TRBD1
V: TRBV12-3/TRBV12-4
CDR3: CASSPGTELGTDTQYF
DNA: TGTGCCAGCAGTCCAGGGACAGAGCTGGGCACAGATACGCAGTATTTT

J: TRBJ1-1
size: -
D: -
V: TRBV18
CDR3: CASSPPAGEAFF
DNA: TGTGCCAGCTCACCACCCGCGGGTGAAGCTTTCTTT

J: TRBJ1-2
size: -
D: -
V: TRBV19
CDR3: CASSIRRSDPYGYTF
DNA: TGTGCCAGTAGTATTCGGAGGTCGGACCCCTATGGCTACACCTTC

J: TRBJ2-3
size: -
D: TRBD2
V: TRBV6-1
CDR3: CASSHRPLREGTDTQYF
DNA: TGTGCCAGCAGCCACCGCCCCCTGCGGGAGGGGACAGATACGCAGTATTTT

J: TRBJ2-1
size: many
D: -
V: TRBV19
CDR3: CASGGTGVVTYNEQFF
DNA: TGTGCCAGTGGGGGTACGGGAGTGGTAACCTACAATGAGCAGTTCTTC

J: TRBJ1-1
size: many
D: -
V: TRBV7-2
CDR3: CASSLLEGMNTEAFF
DNA: TGTGCCAGCAGCTTGTTAGAGGGGATGAACACTGAAGCTTTCTTT

J: TRBJ2-7
size: few
D: TRBD2
V: TRBV2
CDR3: CASSPSAVPGRGYEQYF
DNA: TGTGCCAGCTCACCTTCGGCGGTGCCCGGGAGGGGGTACGAGCAGTACTTC

J: TRBJ2-5
size: -
D: TRBD2
V: TRBV20-1
CDR3: CSARDRRLAGTQYF
DNA: TGCAGTGCTAGAGATAGGAGGCTAGCGGGGACCCAGTACTTC

J: TRBJ1-6
size: many
D: -
V: TRBV12-3/TRBV12-4
CDR3: CASSSQNSPLHF
DNA: TGTGCCAGCAGTTCTCAGAATTCACCCCTCCACTTT

J: TRBJ2-7
size: few
D: -
V: TRBV4-1
CDR3: CASSQGPGGTLGYEQYF
DNA: TGCGCCAGCAGCCAAGGACCGGGGGGCACGTTGGGATACGAGCAGTACTTC

J: TRBJ2-1
size: many
D: TRBD2
V: TRBV11-2
CDR3: CASSLTRREGPYNEQFF
DNA: TGTGCCAGCAGCTTAACGAGGCGGGAGGGCCCGTACAATGAGCAGTTCTTC

J: TRBJ2-3
size: many
D: TRBD1
V: TRBV28
CDR3: CASSSTGFTDTQYF
DNA: TGTGCCAGCAGTTCGACAGGGTTCACAGATACGCAGTATTTT

J: TRBJ2-7
size: few
D: -
V: TRBV7-2
CDR3: CASGAPGNSYEQYF
DNA: TGTGCCAGCGGCGCCCCGGGAAACTCCTACGAGCAGTACTTC

J: TRBJ2-6
size: few
D: TRBD2
V: TRBV6-2/TRBV6-3
CDR3: CASRGVGSGANVLTF
DNA: TGTGCCAGCCGGGGGGTGGGCTCTGGGGCCAACGTCCTGACTTTC

J: TRBJ2-6
size: few
D: -
V: TRBV25-1
CDR3: CASSETGVLGGANVLTF
DNA: TGTGCCAGCAGTGAAACGGGGGTTCTCGGTGGGGCCAACGTCCTGACTTTC

J: TRBJ2-3
size: many
D: -
V: TRBV5-8
CDR3: CASSSTTGTSKPTDTQYF
DNA: TGTGCCAGCAGCTCTACAACCGGGACCTCAAAACCCACAGATACGCAGTATTTT

J: TRBJ2-7
size: -
D: TRBD2
V: TRBV4-1
CDR3: CASSRPTSGSYEQYF
DNA: TGCGCCAGCAGCCGCCCGACTAGCGGGAGCTACGAGCAGTACTTC

J: TRBJ2-7
size: -
D: -
V: TRBV14
CDR3: CASSQTGTSLEQYF
DNA: TGTGCCAGCAGCCAGACCGGGACGTCACTCGAGCAGTACTTC

J: TRBJ1-3
size: -
D: TRBD1
V: TRBV6-1
CDR3: CASSWGTGDARGNTIYF
DNA: TGTGCCAGCAGTTGGGGGACAGGGGATGCAAGAGGAAACACCATATATTTT

J: TRBJ2-5
size: -
D: -
V: TRBV7-8
CDR3: CASSLSSIIGTQYF
DNA: TGTGCCAGCAGCTTATCTAGTATCATAGGGACCCAGTACTTC

J: TRBJ2-6
size: many
D: -
V: TRBV11-2
CDR3: CASSSEAIAGANVLTF
DNA: TGTGCCAGCAGCTCCGAGGCTATCGCTGGGGCCAACGTCCTGACTTTC

J: TRBJ2-7
size: many
D: -
V: TRBV11-2
CDR3: CASSRTTSNEQYF
DNA: TGTGCCAGCAGCAGGACTACTTCTAACGAGCAGTACTTC

J: TRBJ1-1
size: few
D: TRBD1
V: TRBV19
CDR3: CASSRTGIEAFF
DNA: TGTGCCAGTAGTCGGACAGGGATTGAAGCTTTCTTT

J: TRBJ1-1
size: -
D: -
V: TRBV19
CDR3: CATEDGDQNTEAFF
DNA: TGTGCCACCGAGGACGGGGACCAGAACACTGAAGCTTTCTTT

J: TRBJ2-2
size: many
D: TRBD2
V: TRBV2
CDR3: CASRWGTSDGGELFF
DNA: TGTGCCAGCAGATGGGGGACTAGCGACGGCGGGGAGCTGTTTTTT

J: TRBJ2-3
size: -
D: TRBD1
V: TRBV10-3
CDR3: CAMSTAGQGFTDTQYF
DNA: TGTGCCATGTCGACGGCCGGACAGGGGTTCACAGATACGCAGTATTTT

J: TRBJ1-1
size: -
D: -
V: TRBV7-2
CDR3: CASSLLGSHTEAFF
DNA: TGTGCCAGCAGCTTACTCGGCAGTCATACTGAAGCTTTCTTT

J: TRBJ2-2
size: many
D: -
V: TRBV2
CDR3: CASSEVGGTGELFF
DNA: TGTGCCAGCAGTGAAGTCGGTGGGACCGGGGAGCTGTTTTTT

J: TRBJ1-5
size: many
D: -
V: TRBV6-2/TRBV6-3
CDR3: CASSYNPQGYQPQHF
DNA: TGTGCCAGCAGTTACAACCCCCAGGGCTATCAGCCCCAGCATTTT

J: TRBJ2-7
size: -
D: TRBD2
V: TRBV28
CDR3: CASSSPRTSATSYEQYF
DNA: TGTGCCAGCAGTTCTCCCCGGACTAGCGCGACTAGCTACGAGCAGTACTTC

J: TRBJ2-1
size: few
D: TRBD2
V: TRBV7-3
CDR3: CASSTPREPPYNEQFF
DNA: TGTGCCAGCAGCACACCGCGGGAGCCCCCCTACAATGAGCAGTTCTTC

J: TRBJ1-5
size: -
D: TRBD1
V: TRBV15
CDR3: CATSKLPGQGIQPQHF
DNA: TGTGCCACCAGCAAGCTACCGGGACAGGGGATTCAGCCCCAGCATTTT

J: TRBJ2-3
size: many
D: TRBD2
V: TRBV10-1
CDR3: CASSGAASGQTSTDTQYF
DNA: TGCGCCAGCAGTGGAGCGGCTAGCGGACAAACCAGCACAGATACGCAGTATTTT